The text below deals with one TCR beta chain. Its antigen is unknown. Specified time point: week 5, during vaccination. Vaccinated patients received 300 ug of mutant IDH1 20-mer peptide per dose, with topical imiquimod. Each donor presented with a new WHO grade 3 or 4 astrocytoma that tested IDH1-mutant and showed ATRX loss. The CDR3 has 14 amino acids. The germline V gene encodes CDR1 MDHEN and CDR2 SYDVKM. Trimming cost V 6 bases and J 2 bases, with 14 bases left between them. The data were obtained in a study of a mutant IDH1 vaccine in newly diagnosed glioma. Study details: Each patient was administered eight vaccinations, scheduled in weeks 1, 3, 5, 7, 11, 15, 19 and 23. Vaccination started 4-6 weeks after radiotherapy alone, or with temozolomide cycles. Antecedent treatment encompassed radiotherapy, temozolomide, or their combination; the majority received both.

TCRdb's table, derived via immunoSEQ multiplex PCR, lists solely in-frame clones and lacks some. This sample yields 25,000 to 35,000 clones, of which around 90% are seen a single time; roughly 3.5% belongs to the top ten. This TCR was sampled from a woman in her thirties or forties with glioma. Some clones in this sample may be carry-over from other donors' samples. This sample comprised peripheral blood mononuclear cells (PBMCs), obtained from a glioma patient whose treatment included an IDH1 peptide vaccine. V gene TRBV28 combines with J gene TRBJ2-7; the D gene could be TRBD1 or TRBD2 (5 bases each). As DNA, the CDR3 is TGTGCCAGCAGGCGAGCCTGGGGGACCTACGAGCAGTACTTC. Its protein product is CASRRAWGTYEQYF.